Below, 20 T cell receptor beta chains from the same sample are listed, as sequenced in a study of graft-versus-host responses after intestinal transplantation. Only in-frame clones appear in the TCRdb table, and some are missing; sequencing was by immunoSEQ multiplex PCR. The data contain over 80,000 clones, 91% of them seen just once; the ten biggest clones take up about 0.18%. Their target antigens are unknown. The sequences come from unstimulated CD4+ T cells sorted from spleen or lymph node cells, collected before transplant. The receptors come from a human donor who was the organ donor for an intestinal transplant.

The CDR3: CASSQDVSGGSIGELFF. For the CDR3, the DNA is TGCGCCAGCAGCCAAGATGTAAGCGGGGGGTCTATCGGGGAGCTGTTTTTT. The rearrangement links TRBV4-3 to TRBJ2-2; 9 bases map to TRBD2. The CDR3 extends over 17 amino acids. CDR1 and CDR2 (germline): LGHNA, YSLEER. V dropped 0 bases and J dropped 7; count of bases not matched to a gene: 9.

This chain links TRBV4-2 with TRBJ2-2; the match to TRBD2 covers 9 bases. The CDR3 covers 16 residues. The germline V gene encodes CDR1 LGHNA and CDR2 YNFKEQ. Germline trimming cut 0 bases from V and 5 bases from J; bases unmatched to any gene: 4. The DNA for the CDR3 is TGTGCCAGCAGCCAAGAGCGGGGGGGTGGAACCGGGGAGCTGTTTTTT. This sequence encodes CASSQERGGGTGELFF.

The chain links TRBV7-2 to TRBJ2-1; 11 nucleotides align to TRBD2. The V gene's germline CDR1 is SGHTA and CDR2 FQGNSA. The CDR3 is 16 residues long. Trimming cost V 1 base and J 9 bases; bases outside gene matches: 8. Here the CDR3 reads CASSLVGTSGWGEQFF. CDR3 DNA sequence: TGTGCCAGCAGCTTAGTCGGGACTAGCGGTTGGGGTGAGCAGTTCTTC.

This chain connects TRBV7-2 to TRBJ1-3; D uncertain. Trimming stripped 0 bases from V and 0 bases from J, with 6 bases between. CDR1 and CDR2 (germline): SGHTA, FQGNSA. The CDR3 is 15 amino acids. CDR3 nucleotides: TGTGCCAGCAGCTTAGCGGCATCCTCTGGAAACACCATATATTTT. It specifies CASSLAASSGNTIYF.

The count of this clone is one. The rearrangement uses TRBV6-5 and TRBJ2-1; 11 bases line up with TRBD2. The length of the CDR3 is 13 residues. V lost 6 bases to trimming and J lost 14 bases; unmatched junction nucleotides: 9. The germline V gene encodes CDR1 MNHEY and CDR2 SVGAGI. As DNA, the CDR3 is TGTGCCAGCAGCTCCGGGCTAGCGGGGGGAGAGTTCTTC. Translating gives CASSSGLAGGEFF.

The chain is built from TRBV6-5 and TRBJ1-1; D gene uncertain. V lost 2 bases and J 1 base, leaving 5 bases between the germline ends. This CDR3 has 13 amino acids. Per germline, CDR1 MNHEY and CDR2 SVGAGI. The CDR3 DNA reads as TGTGCCAGCAGTTACGAGGGGAACACTGAAGCTTTCTTT. It codes for CASSYEGNTEAFF.

The V gene is TRBV18, the J gene TRBJ2-1; a possible D gene is TRBD1 (6 bases). The CDR3 spans 14 residues. The germline V gene encodes CDR1 KGHSH and CDR2 LQKENI. V dropped 3 bases and J dropped 4 bases, with 10 bases sitting between them. CDR3 protein: CASSPSGQYNEQFF. CDR3 in DNA: TGTGCCAGCTCACCTTCAGGACAGTACAATGAGCAGTTCTTC.

The rearrangement uses TRBV4-2 and TRBJ1-2; 8 bases line up with TRBD1. V was pared by 1 base and J by 2 bases, with 3 bases of the junction left unmatched. Germline V lookup: CDR1 LGHNA, CDR2 YNFKEQ. The CDR3 is 15 amino acids. The CDR3 is CASSQGRQGNYGYTF. CDR3 coding DNA: TGTGCCAGCAGCCAAGGGAGACAGGGGAACTATGGCTACACCTTC.

This rearrangement joins TRBV7-3 to TRBJ2-2; a possible D gene is TRBD2 (5 bases). This CDR3 has 13 amino acids. Trimming pared 5 bases from V and 1 base from J, leaving 5 bases between. Germline V CDR1 and CDR2: SGHTA, FQGTGA. CDR3: CASSGLNTGELFF. CDR3 in DNA: TGTGCCAGCAGCGGACTGAACACCGGGGAGCTGTTTTTT.

J is TRBJ2-7 and V is TRBV4-1; 8 bases match TRBD1. The length of the CDR3 is 16 residues. The V gene's germline CDR1 is MGHRA and CDR2 YSYEKL. V dropped 4 bases and J dropped 5; count of bases not matched to a gene: 13. CDR3 bases: TGCGCCAGCAGCCTCCTAGGACAGGGCTTAGGCGACGAGCAGTACTTC. The encoded protein is CASSLLGQGLGDEQYF.

This clone appeared once. This rearrangement joins TRBV9 to TRBJ2-1, with TRBD2 matching over 10 bases. The V and J ends lost 2 bases and 5 bases, in that order; junction bases with no gene match: 10. The CDR3 is made up of 17 amino acids. Germline V gene sequence: CDR1 SGDLS, CDR2 YYNGEE. CDR3 protein: CASSVSGGLLRDNEQFF. In DNA form, the CDR3 reads TGTGCCAGCAGCGTTAGCGGGGGGCTCCTAAGGGACAATGAGCAGTTCTTC.

The chain links TRBV5-1 to TRBJ2-6; 7 nucleotides line up with TRBD1. The CDR3 loop spans 18 amino acids. In germline, CDR1 is SGHRS, CDR2 YFSETQ. Trimming removed 6 bases from V and 0 bases from J; junction bases left unmatched: 12. This CDR3 is CASTGKGQPDSGANVLTF. The CDR3 DNA reads TGCGCCAGCACAGGAAAGGGACAGCCCGACTCTGGGGCCAACGTCCTGACTTTC.

This clone was seen once. The V and J genes are TRBV7-9 and TRBJ2-7; 7 bases map to TRBD1. This CDR3 has 15 residues. Losses at the gene ends were 5 bases for V and 0 bases for J; bases not matched to a gene: 7. Germline V lookup: CDR1 SEHNR, CDR2 FQNEAQ (reference sequence). CDR3 loop: CASSRRGPSSYEQYF. DNA for the CDR3: TGTGCCAGCAGCCGTAGGGGGCCCAGCTCCTACGAGCAGTACTTC.

V is TRBV4-1 and J is TRBJ1-4; 9 bases match TRBD1. V shed 0 bases and J 10 bases; nucleotides not matched to a gene: 15. This CDR3 contains 18 residues. Per germline, CDR1 MGHRA and CDR2 YSYEKL. CDR3 sequence: CASSQDQRGWGQGRKLFF. The CDR3 coding sequence is TGCGCCAGCAGCCAAGATCAACGGGGATGGGGACAGGGAAGAAAACTGTTTTTT.

The rearrangement uses TRBV9 and TRBJ2-3; D is uncertain. CDR3 length: 12 residues. Trimming pared 2 bases from V and 4 bases from J, leaving 5 bases between. The V gene's germline CDR1 is SGDLS and CDR2 YYNGEE. The CDR3 sequence is CASSVEADTQYF. CDR3 DNA: TGTGCCAGCAGCGTCGAGGCAGATACGCAGTATTTT. The entire variable domain, with the rest obtained from reference TRBV9 and TRBJ2-3, is as follows: DSGVTQTPKHLITATGQRVTLRCSPRSGDLSVYWYQQSLDQGLQFLIQYYNGEERAKGNILERFSAQQFPDLHSELNLSSLELGDSALYFCASSVEADTQYFGPGTRLTVL.

This CDR3 reads CASSDGTYQETQYF. As DNA, the CDR3 is TGTGCCAGCAGTGATGGGACTTATCAAGAGACCCAGTACTTC. The chain is built from TRBV2 and TRBJ2-5; perhaps TRBD2 as D (6 bases). CDR1 SNHLY and CDR2 FYNNEI come from the germline V gene. The CDR3 has 14 residues. With 3 bases removed from V and 2 bases from J, the gap between germline ends came to 10 bases. Based on the CDR3 plus reference TRBV2 and TRBJ2-5, the full variable domain is EPEVTQTPSHQVTQMGQEVILRCVPISNHLYFYWYRQILGQKVEFLVSFYNNEISEKSEIFDDQFSVERPDGSNFTLKIRSTKLEDSAMYFCASSDGTYQETQYFGPGTRLLVL.

In DNA, the CDR3 is TGTGCCAGCAGCTCCCTAGGGACAGAAGCTTTCTTT. Amino acid sequence: CASSSLGTEAFF. The rearrangement links TRBV7-3 to TRBJ1-1; a possible D gene is TRBD1 (6 bases). The germline CDR1 and CDR2 sequences are SGHTA and FQGTGA. V lost 4 bases, J lost 8 bases, and 11 bases lay in between. The CDR3 is made up of 12 amino acids.

The V gene is TRBV4-2, the J gene TRBJ2-7; tentatively, D is TRBD1 (6 bases). Deletions cut 0 bases from V and 4 bases from J, with 13 bases between. Germline CDR1 LGHNA, CDR2 YNFKEQ. The CDR3 runs to 15 residues. The CDR3 loop reads CASSQDLGTTYEQYF. Here the CDR3 DNA reads TGTGCCAGCAGCCAAGATCTCGGGACAACGTACGAGCAGTACTTC.

This clone was seen more than once but under ten times. The chain couples TRBV6-1 to TRBJ2-5; TRBD2 agrees at 11 bases. Germline assignment: CDR1 MNHNS and CDR2 SASEGT. V shed 5 bases, J shed 0 bases, and the junction held 2 bases outside the gene matches. The CDR3 totals 15 residues. The CDR3 region is CASSLTSGDQETQYF. The CDR3 DNA reads as TGTGCCAGCAGTCTGACTAGCGGGGACCAAGAGACCCAGTACTTC.

The chain uses TRBV5-5 and TRBJ2-2; weak D call: TRBD2 (8 bases). The CDR3 is 15 amino acids. Germline CDR1 is SGHKS and CDR2 is YYEKEE (reference sequence). Deletions cut 2 bases from V and 4 bases from J, with 12 bases between. The CDR3, as DNA: TGTGCCAGCAGCTTTCGGGAGGGGGCCACCGGGGAGCTGTTTTTT. It specifies CASSFREGATGELFF.